The 13 T cell receptor beta chains in this list originate from one sample, sequenced in a study of OX40 agonist ivuxolimab in advanced cancers. The method was immunoSEQ multiplex PCR; TCRdb's version includes in-frame clones alone and lacks a portion of them. Of 55,000 to 70,000 clones detected, over 80% appear once; the ten largest clones hold around 3.4%. Specimen: CD4+ or CD8+ T cells sorted from blood, collected in a trial of the OX40 agonist ivuxolimab. These receptors were taken from an adult with an advanced solid tumor such as melanoma, head and neck, liver or kidney cancer.

The chain combines TRBV7-2 with TRBJ2-5; D is tentatively TRBD1 or TRBD2 (5 bases each). The CDR3 contains 16 residues. Trimming pared 4 bases from V and 6 bases from J, leaving 21 bases between. CDR1 SGHTA and CDR2 FQGNSA come from the germline V gene. CDR3 protein: CASSSRDATLMKTQYF. The CDR3 DNA follows: TGTGCCAGCAGCTCCCGGGACGCCACCTTAATGAAGACCCAGTACTTC.

This clone has just one count. This chain links TRBV18 with TRBJ2-1; 7 bases fit TRBD1. Trimming removed 2 bases from V and 7 bases from J; junction bases left unmatched: 8. CDR3 length: 15 amino acids. The germline V gene encodes CDR1 KGHSH and CDR2 LQKENI. The DNA of the CDR3 is TGTGCCAGCTCACCAGACAGGGTGGCTTATAATGAGCAGTTCTTC. Its protein product is CASSPDRVAYNEQFF.

CDR3 sequence (DNA): TGTGCCAGCTCACCATGGCAAACTAATGAAAAACTGTTTTTT. The encoded protein is CASSPWQTNEKLFF. The gene calls are TRBV18 and TRBJ1-4; D not resolved. Germline CDR1 and CDR2: KGHSH and LQKENI. V lost 2 bases to trimming and J lost 1 base, with 5 bases between them. This CDR3 is 14 amino acids long.

V gene TRBV27 combines with J gene TRBJ2-7; 7 bases match TRBD2. The CDR3 covers 15 residues. Germline V gene lookup returns CDR1 MNHEY and CDR2 SMNVEV (reference sequence). Trimming removed 6 bases from V and 2 bases from J; junction bases left unmatched: 10. The CDR3 region has the DNA TGTGCCAGCAGCACCCTAGCGGAGCGAACCTACGAGCAGTACTTC. This encodes CASSTLAERTYEQYF.

This clone appeared a single time. The V gene is TRBV19, the J gene TRBJ1-5; 8 bases line up with TRBD1. CDR3 length: 15 amino acids. Germline values: CDR1 LNHDA, CDR2 SQIVND (reference sequence). With V trimmed by 7 bases and J by 4 bases, 9 bases remained unmatched. The CDR3 DNA reads TGTGCCAGTAACCGACACAGGGACAGGAATCAGCCCCAGCATTTT. Its protein is CASNRHRDRNQPQHF.

This chain links TRBV27 with TRBJ1-2, with 8 bases lining up with TRBD1. The J segment lost 4 bases and the V segment lost 4 bases, leaving 5 bases of the junction unmatched. This CDR3 contains 14 residues. The germline V gene has CDR1 MNHEY and CDR2 SMNVEV (reference sequence). The CDR3: CASSSAGGGYGYTF. The DNA for the CDR3 is TGTGCCAGCAGTTCCGCAGGGGGCGGCTATGGCTACACCTTC.

The V call is TRBV7-8, the J call TRBJ2-7, with D possibly matching TRBD2 (5 bases). Germline assignment: CDR1 SGHVS and CDR2 FQNEAQ. The CDR3 is 14 amino acids. Between the trimmed V and J ends, which lost 5 bases and 0 bases, there was a span of 11 bases. This CDR3 is CASSPPGYSYEQYF. The DNA for the CDR3 is TGTGCCAGCAGCCCCCCGGGATACTCCTACGAGCAGTACTTC.

The chain combines TRBV4-2 with TRBJ2-1, with D unresolved. Trimming removed 1 base from V and 2 bases from J, with 9 bases in between. Germline V gives CDR1 LGHNA, CDR2 YNFKEQ. This CDR3 comprises 15 residues. In DNA, the CDR3 is TGTGCCAGCAGCCAAGTAGCTGGAGCCTACAATGAGCAGTTCTTC. Translating it yields CASSQVAGAYNEQFF.

The chain recombines TRBV27 with TRBJ2-5; perhaps TRBD2 as D (5 bases). The J call may be incorrect, as the DNA end agrees better with TRBJ2-7. The germline CDR1 and CDR2 sequences are MNHEY and SMNVEV (reference sequence). This CDR3 region has 13 residues. This chain's CDR3 is CASSYGVGYEQYF. Written as DNA, the CDR3 is TGTGCCAGCAGTTACGGGGTCGGCTACGAGCAGTACTTC.

This clone has just a few counts. V and J are TRBV28 and TRBJ2-3; unclear D gene. Germline V gives CDR1 MDHEN, CDR2 SYDVKM. There are 14 residues in the CDR3. The ends were cut back, 3 bases at V and 6 bases at J, with 13 bases in the middle. The CDR3 DNA follows: TGTGCCAGCAGTTTTCTCTCGAGCAGGGATACGCAGTATTTT. This codes for CASSFLSSRDTQYF.

This chain connects TRBV27 to TRBJ2-7; 8 bases are a match to TRBD1. This CDR3 region has 15 residues. J gave up 7 bases and V 2 bases, and 10 bases lay outside the gene matches. Germline V gene sequence: CDR1 MNHEY, CDR2 SMNVEV (reference sequence). DNA for the CDR3: TGTGCCAGCAGTTTAATGTGGCAGGGGGCGACTGAGCAGTACTTC. Translating it yields CASSLMWQGATEQYF.

The count of this clone is one. V gene TRBV6-6 combines with J gene TRBJ2-1, with D perhaps matching TRBD2 (5 bases). CDR1 is MNHNY and CDR2 is SVGAGI in the germline V gene (reference sequence). V was cut by 4 bases and J by 5 bases, with 9 bases left in between. This CDR3 region has 13 residues. The DNA of the CDR3 is TGTGCCAGCAGTTTCAGCGGACACAATGAGCAGTTCTTC. It specifies CASSFSGHNEQFF.

This chain connects TRBV6-1 to TRBJ2-2; D gene ambiguous. The CDR3 totals 14 residues. V lost 7 bases and J 1 base, leaving 10 bases between the germline ends. Germline values: CDR1 MNHNS, CDR2 SASEGT. The CDR3 DNA reads as TGTGCCAGCATTATACAAGAGAACACCGGGGAGCTGTTTTTT. Residues: CASIIQENTGELFF.